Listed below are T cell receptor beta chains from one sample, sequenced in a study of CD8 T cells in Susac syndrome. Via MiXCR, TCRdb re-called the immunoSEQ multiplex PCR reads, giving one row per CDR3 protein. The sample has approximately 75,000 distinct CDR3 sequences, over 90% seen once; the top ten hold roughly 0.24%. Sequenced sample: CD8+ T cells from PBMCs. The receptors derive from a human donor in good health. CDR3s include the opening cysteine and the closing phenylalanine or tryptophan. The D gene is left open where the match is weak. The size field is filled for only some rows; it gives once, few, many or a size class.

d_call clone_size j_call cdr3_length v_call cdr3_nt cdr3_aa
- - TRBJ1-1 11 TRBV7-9 TGTGCCAGCAGGGCGAACACTGAAGCTTTCTTT CASRANTEAFF
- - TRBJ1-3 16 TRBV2 TGTGCCAGCAGTGAAGCGCTGAGACTGTCTGGAAACACCATATATTTT CASSEALRLSGNTIYF
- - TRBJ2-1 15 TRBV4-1 TGCGCCAGCAGCCAAGATATTAAGGGATACAATGAGCAGTTCTTC CASSQDIKGYNEQFF
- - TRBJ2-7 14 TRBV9 TGTGCCAGCAGCGTAGGAGGGTCCCCCTACGAGCAGTACTTC CASSVGGSPYEQYF
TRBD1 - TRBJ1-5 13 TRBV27 TGTGCCACCCAGGGGGACACCAATCAGCCCCAGCATTTT CATQGDTNQPQHF
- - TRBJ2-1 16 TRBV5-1 TGCGCCAGCAGCTTGGCCAGGGGACCTCCCTACAATGAGCAGTTCTTC CASSLARGPPYNEQFF
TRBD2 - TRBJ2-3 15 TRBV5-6 TGTGCCAGCAGCTTACTAGCGGGGGGGCTCGATACGCAGTATTTT CASSLLAGGLDTQYF
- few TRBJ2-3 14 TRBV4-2 TGTGCCAGCAGCCAAGCGGGGGGCCCAGATACGCAGTATTTT CASSQAGGPDTQYF
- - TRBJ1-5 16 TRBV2 TGTGCCAGCAGTGAAGGGGGCCAGGGGTTACCTCAGCCCCAGCATTTT CASSEGGQGLPQPQHF
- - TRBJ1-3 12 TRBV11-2 TGTGCCAGCAGCAGGTCTGGAAACACCATATATTTT CASSRSGNTIYF
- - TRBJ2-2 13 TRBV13 TGTGCCAGCGGGACGGCGAACACCGGGGAGCTGTTTTTT CASGTANTGELFF
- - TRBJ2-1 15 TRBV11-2 TGTGCCAGCAGCCAGGAGGGCCTCTCCTACAATGAGCAGTTCTTC CASSQEGLSYNEQFF
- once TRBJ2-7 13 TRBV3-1 TGTGCCAGCAGCTACGGACCGTCCTACGAGCAGTACTTC CASSYGPSYEQYF
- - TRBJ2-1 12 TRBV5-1 TGCGCCAGCAGCTTTGTGTCCAATGAGCAGTTCTTC CASSFVSNEQFF
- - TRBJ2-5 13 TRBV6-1 TGTGCCAGCAGTGTGGGCCAAGGAGAGACCCAGTACTTC CASSVGQGETQYF
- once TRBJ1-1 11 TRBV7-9 TGTGCCAGTGGGATTGCGACTGAAGCTTTCTTT CASGIATEAFF
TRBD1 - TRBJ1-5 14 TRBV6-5 TGTGCCAGCAGTTCTACAGGGGCATATCAGCCCCAGCATTTT CASSSTGAYQPQHF
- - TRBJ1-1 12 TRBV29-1 TGCAGCGTCAATACAATGGGGGCTGAAGCTTTCTTT CSVNTMGAEAFF
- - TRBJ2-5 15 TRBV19 TGTGCCAGTAGGGTTCGGGGCGCAAGACAAGAGACCCAGTACTTC CASRVRGARQETQYF
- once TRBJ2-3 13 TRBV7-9 TGTGCCAGCAGCTCGACGATCACAGATACGCAGTATTTT CASSSTITDTQYF
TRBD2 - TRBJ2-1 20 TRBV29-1 TGCAGCGTTAGGGGGATGAGACTAGCGGGGGGCCACCTCTCGTACAATGAGCAGTTCTTC CSVRGMRLAGGHLSYNEQFF
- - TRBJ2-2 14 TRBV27 TGTGCCAGCAGTTGGGGGCAGGCCACCGGGGAGCTGTTTTTT CASSWGQATGELFF
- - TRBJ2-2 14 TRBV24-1 TGTGCCACCAGTGATTCCCAGGGTATCGGGGAGCTGTTTTTT CATSDSQGIGELFF
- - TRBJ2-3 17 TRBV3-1 TGTGCCAGCAGCCAAGACCCCCCTCTCAGATTCGTGGATACGCAGTATTTT CASSQDPPLRFVDTQYF
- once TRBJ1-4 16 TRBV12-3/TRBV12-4 TGTGCCAGCACATTCCGGGGGCGTTCGACTAATGAAAAACTGTTTTTT CASTFRGRSTNEKLFF
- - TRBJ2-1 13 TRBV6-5 TGTGCCAGCAGCCCCCGGGGGTTCGATGAGCAGTTCTTC CASSPRGFDEQFF
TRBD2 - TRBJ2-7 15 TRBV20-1 TGCAGTGCTAGAGATTTGACTAGCGCTTCCTACGAGCAGTACTTC CSARDLTSASYEQYF
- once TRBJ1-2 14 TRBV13 TGTGCCAGCAGTCCCGGGACCGGCCGGTCTGGCTACACCTTC CASSPGTGRSGYTF
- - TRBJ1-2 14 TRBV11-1 TGTGCCAGCAGCTTCGGACCGCGCCTCTATGGCTACACCTTC CASSFGPRLYGYTF
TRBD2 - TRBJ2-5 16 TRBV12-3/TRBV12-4 TGTGCCAGCAGCTGGGCTTACGGGGGGGCTCAAGAGACCCAGTACTTC CASSWAYGGAQETQYF
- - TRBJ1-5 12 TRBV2 TGTGCCAGCACTGCAGGCAATCAGCCCCAGCATTTT CASTAGNQPQHF
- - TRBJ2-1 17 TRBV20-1 TGCAGTGCTAGAGATCCGAGCAGGCCGGTATCCTACAATGAGCAGTTCTTC CSARDPSRPVSYNEQFF
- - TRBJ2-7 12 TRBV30 TGTGCCTGGGGGACGGGGGCCTACGAGCAGTACTTC CAWGTGAYEQYF
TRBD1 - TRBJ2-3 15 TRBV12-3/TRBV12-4 TGTGCCAGCAGTTTACGGGCAGGGGGAACAGATACGCAGTATTTT CASSLRAGGTDTQYF
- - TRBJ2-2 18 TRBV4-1 TGCGCCAGCAGCCAAGATCCTTCAGGGTGGGAGGACACCGGGGAGCTGTTTTTT CASSQDPSGWEDTGELFF
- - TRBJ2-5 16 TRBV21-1 TGTGCCAGCAGCAAAGGCGGCAGGGGGCAGGAAGAGACCCAGTACTTC CASSKGGRGQEETQYF
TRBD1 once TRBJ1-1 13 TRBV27 TGTGCCAGCAGTCCTCAGGGGGTCACTGAAGCTTTCTTT CASSPQGVTEAFF
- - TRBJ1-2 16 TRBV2 TGTGCCAGCAGACCCTTCACAGGCCCTTTAGACTATGGCTACACCTTC CASRPFTGPLDYGYTF
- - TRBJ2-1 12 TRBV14 TGTGCCAGCAGCCAAGTCCGGTATGAGCAGTTCTTC CASSQVRYEQFF
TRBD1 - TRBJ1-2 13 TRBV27 TGTGCCAGCAGAAAAGGGGGCCTCCATGGCTACACCTTC CASRKGGLHGYTF
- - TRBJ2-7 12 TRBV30 TGTGCCTGGAGTGTACTCGGTCGCGAGCAGTACTTC CAWSVLGREQYF
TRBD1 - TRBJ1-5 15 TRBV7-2 TGTGCCAGCAGCCCCACAGGGGCTAGCAATCAGCCCCAGCATTTT CASSPTGASNQPQHF
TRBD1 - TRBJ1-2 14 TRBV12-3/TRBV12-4 TGTGCCAGCAGCCTGGACAGGGTGGACTATGGCTACACCTTC CASSLDRVDYGYTF
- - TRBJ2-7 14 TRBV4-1 TGCGCCAGCAGCCAAAACAACCTAGCCTACGAGCAGTACTTC CASSQNNLAYEQYF
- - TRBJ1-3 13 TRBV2 TGTGCCAGCATTGACTCCTCTAGAAACACCATATATTTT CASIDSSRNTIYF
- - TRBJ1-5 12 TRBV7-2 TGTGCCAGCAGCTTAGGCAATCAGCCCCAGCATTTT CASSLGNQPQHF
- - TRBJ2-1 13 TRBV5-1 TGCGCCAGCAGCTGGAACACAGGGAATGAGCAGTTCTTC CASSWNTGNEQFF
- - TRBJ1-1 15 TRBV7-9 TGTGCCAGCAGCTTAGCGAAAGCAGGGTGGGATGAAGCTTTCTTT CASSLAKAGWDEAFF
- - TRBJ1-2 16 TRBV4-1 TGCGCCAGCAGCCAACTCGGGGGACAATGGGACTATGGCTACACCTTC CASSQLGGQWDYGYTF
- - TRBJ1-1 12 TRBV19 TGTGCCAGTAGGGCGGGGCAGATTGAAGCTTTCTTT CASRAGQIEAFF
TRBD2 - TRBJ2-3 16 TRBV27 TGTGCCAGCAGTGTACTAGCGGGGGGCCCCACAGATACGCAGTATTTT CASSVLAGGPTDTQYF
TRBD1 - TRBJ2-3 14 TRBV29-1 TGCAGCGTTGAGGACAGGGGAGGAGCAGATACGCAGTATTTT CSVEDRGGADTQYF
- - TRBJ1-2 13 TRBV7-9 TGTGCCAGCAGCTTAGACCCGGCTAAGGGCTACACCTTC CASSLDPAKGYTF
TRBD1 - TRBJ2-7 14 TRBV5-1 TGCGCCAGCAGCTTGACCACAGGGGGACTCGAGCAGTACTTC CASSLTTGGLEQYF
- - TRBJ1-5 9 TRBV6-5 TGTGCCAGCAGTCAGCCCCAGCATTTT CASSQPQHF
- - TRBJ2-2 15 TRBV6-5 TGTGCCAGCAGTTACAGTCAGGGGCCGACCGGGGAGCTGTTTTTT CASSYSQGPTGELFF
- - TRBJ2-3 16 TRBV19 TGTGCCAGTAGCAACCTCGGGACACCCATCACAGATACGCAGTATTTT CASSNLGTPITDTQYF